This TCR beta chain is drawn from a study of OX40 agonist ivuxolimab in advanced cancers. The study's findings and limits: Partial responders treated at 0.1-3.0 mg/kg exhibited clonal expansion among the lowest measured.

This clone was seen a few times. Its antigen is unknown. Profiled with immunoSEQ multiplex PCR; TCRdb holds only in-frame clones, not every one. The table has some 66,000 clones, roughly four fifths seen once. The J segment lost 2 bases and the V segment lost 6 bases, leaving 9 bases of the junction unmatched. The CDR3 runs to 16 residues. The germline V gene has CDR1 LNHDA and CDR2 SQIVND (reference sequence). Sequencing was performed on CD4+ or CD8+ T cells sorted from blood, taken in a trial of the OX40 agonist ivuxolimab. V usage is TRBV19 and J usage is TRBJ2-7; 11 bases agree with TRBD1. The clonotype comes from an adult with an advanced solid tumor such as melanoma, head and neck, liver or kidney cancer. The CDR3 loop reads CASRDRGRGNAYEQYF. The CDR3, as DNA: TGTGCCAGTAGGGACAGGGGGCGAGGAAACGCCTACGAGCAGTACTTC.